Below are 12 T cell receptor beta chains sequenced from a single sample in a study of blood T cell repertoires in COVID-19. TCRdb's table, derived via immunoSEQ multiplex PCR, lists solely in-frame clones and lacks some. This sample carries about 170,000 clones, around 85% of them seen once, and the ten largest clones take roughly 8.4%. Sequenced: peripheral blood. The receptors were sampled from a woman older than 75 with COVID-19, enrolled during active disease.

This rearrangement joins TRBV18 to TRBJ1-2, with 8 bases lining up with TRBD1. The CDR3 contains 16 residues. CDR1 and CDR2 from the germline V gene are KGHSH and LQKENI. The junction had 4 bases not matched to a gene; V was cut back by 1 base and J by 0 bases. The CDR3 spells CASSPLAGGPNYGYTF. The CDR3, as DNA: TGTGCCAGCTCACCACTGGCAGGGGGCCCTAACTATGGCTACACCTTC.

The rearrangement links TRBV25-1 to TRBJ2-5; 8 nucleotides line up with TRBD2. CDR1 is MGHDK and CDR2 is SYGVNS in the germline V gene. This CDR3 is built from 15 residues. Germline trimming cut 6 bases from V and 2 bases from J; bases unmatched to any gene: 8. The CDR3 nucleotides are TGTGCCAGCAGGCAAACGGGGGGGCCTCAAGAGACCCAGTACTTC. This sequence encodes CASRQTGGPQETQYF.

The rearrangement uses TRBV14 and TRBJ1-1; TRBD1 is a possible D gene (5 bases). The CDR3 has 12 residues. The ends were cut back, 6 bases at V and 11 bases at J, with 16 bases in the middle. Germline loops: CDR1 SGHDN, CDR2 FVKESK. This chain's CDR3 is CASRQNAGEAFF. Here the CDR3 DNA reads TGTGCCAGCAGACAGAACGCGGGGGAGGCTTTCTTT.

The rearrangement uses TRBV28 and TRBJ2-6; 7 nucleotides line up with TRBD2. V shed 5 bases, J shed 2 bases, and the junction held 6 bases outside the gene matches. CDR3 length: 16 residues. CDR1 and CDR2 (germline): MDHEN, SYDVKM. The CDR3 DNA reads TGTGCCAGCAGTGGGGGGGGTAACCCTGGGGCCAACGTCCTGACTTTC. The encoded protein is CASSGGGNPGANVLTF.

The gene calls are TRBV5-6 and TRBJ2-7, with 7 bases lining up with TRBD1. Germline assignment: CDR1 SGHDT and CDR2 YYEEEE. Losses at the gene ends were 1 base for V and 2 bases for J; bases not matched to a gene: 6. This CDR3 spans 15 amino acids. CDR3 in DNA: TGTGCCAGCAGCTTGAGGTGGCAGGGGGCCTACGAGCAGTACTTC. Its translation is CASSLRWQGAYEQYF.

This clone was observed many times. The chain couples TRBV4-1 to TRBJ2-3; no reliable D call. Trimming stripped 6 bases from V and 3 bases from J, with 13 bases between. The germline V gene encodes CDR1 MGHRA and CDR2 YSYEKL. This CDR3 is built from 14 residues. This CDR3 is CASSIGLRTDTQYF. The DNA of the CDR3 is TGCGCCAGCAGTATCGGCTTGAGGACAGATACGCAGTATTTT.

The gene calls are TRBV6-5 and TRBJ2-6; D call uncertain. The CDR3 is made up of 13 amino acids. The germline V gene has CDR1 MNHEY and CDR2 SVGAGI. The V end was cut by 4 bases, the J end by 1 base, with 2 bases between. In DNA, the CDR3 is TGTGCCAGCAGTTCGTCTGGGGCCAACGTCCTGACTTTC. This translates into CASSSSGANVLTF.

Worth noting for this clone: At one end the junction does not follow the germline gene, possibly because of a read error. The CDR3 protein is CASSYSRTGPKDF. The CDR3 DNA follows: TGTGCCAGCAGTTACTCCCGGACAGGCCCTAAGGATTTT. This chain connects TRBV6-5 to TRBJ1-5; TRBD1 aligns across 7 bases. This CDR3 spans 13 amino acids. CDR1 is MNHEY, CDR2 SVGAGI, per germline.

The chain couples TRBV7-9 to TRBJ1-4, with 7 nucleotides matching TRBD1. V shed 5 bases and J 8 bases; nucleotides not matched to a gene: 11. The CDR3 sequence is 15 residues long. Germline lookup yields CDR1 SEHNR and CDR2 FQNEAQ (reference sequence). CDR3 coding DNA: TGTGCCAGCAGCCCGCCCGACAGGGCCAGCGAAAAACTGTTTTTT. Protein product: CASSPPDRASEKLFF. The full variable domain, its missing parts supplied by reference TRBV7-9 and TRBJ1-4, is DTGVSQNPRHKITKRGQNVTFRCDPISEHNRLYWYRQTLGQGPEFLTYFQNEAQLEKSRLLSDRFSAERPKGSFSTLEIQRTEQGDSAMYLCASSPPDRASEKLFFGSGTQLSVL.

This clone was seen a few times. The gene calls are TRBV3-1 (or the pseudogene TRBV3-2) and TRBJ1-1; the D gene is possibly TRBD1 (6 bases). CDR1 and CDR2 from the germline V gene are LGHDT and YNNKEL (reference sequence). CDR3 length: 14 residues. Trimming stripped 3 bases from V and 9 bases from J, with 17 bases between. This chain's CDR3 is CASSHRGTSEQAFF. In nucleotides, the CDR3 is TGTGCCAGCAGCCACCGTGGGACATCGGAGCAAGCTTTCTTT.

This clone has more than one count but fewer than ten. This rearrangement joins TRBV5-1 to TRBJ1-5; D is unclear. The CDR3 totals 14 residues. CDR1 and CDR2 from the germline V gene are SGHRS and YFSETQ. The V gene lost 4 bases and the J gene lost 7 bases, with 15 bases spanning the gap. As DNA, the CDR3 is TGCGCCAGCAGCCCCCGCGAGGCGGGCCAGCCCCAGCATTTT. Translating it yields CASSPREAGQPQHF.

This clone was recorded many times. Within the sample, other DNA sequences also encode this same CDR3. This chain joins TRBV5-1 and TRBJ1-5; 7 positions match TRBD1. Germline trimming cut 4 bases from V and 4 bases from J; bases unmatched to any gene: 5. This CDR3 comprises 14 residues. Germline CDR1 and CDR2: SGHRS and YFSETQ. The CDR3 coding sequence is TGCGCCAGCAGCCCCGGACAGGAGAATCAGCCCCAGCATTTT. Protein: CASSPGQENQPQHF. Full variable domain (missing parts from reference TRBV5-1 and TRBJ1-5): KAGVTQTPRYLIKTRGQQVTLSCSPISGHRSVSWYQQTPGQGLQFLFEYFSETQRNKGNFPGRFSGRQFSNSRSEMNVSTLELGDSALYLCASSPGQENQPQHFGDGTRLSIL.